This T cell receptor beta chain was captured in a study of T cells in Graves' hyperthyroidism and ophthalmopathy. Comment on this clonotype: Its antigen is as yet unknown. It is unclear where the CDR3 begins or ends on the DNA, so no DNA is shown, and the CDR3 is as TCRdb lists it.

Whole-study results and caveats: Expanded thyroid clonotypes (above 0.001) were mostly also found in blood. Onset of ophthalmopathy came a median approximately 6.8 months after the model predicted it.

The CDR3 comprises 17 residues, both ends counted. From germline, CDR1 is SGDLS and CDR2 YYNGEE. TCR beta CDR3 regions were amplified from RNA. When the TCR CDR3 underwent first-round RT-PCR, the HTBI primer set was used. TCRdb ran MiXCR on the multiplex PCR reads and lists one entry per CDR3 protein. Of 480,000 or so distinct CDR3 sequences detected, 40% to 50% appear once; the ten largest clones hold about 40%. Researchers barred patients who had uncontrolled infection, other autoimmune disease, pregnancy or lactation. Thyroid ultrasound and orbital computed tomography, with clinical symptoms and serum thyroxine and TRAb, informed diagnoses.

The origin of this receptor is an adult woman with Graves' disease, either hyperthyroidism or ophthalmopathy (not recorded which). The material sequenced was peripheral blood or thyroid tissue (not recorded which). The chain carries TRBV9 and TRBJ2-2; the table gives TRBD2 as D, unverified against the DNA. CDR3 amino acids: CASSFRLAGVGAGSCFF.